This T cell receptor beta chain was identified during a study of control samples from healthy donors and cancer patients. Sequenced by immunoSEQ multiplex PCR; TCRdb stores in-frame clones only, minus some. Seen here are more than 50,000 clones, roughly 95% observed once, and the top ten hold about 1%. The V gene lost 3 bases and the J gene lost 0 bases, with 8 bases spanning the gap. Germline V lookup: CDR1 MNHNS, CDR2 SASEGT. This CDR3 is 15 amino acids long. Sequenced material: blood. This receptor was taken from a young woman in good health. This chain connects TRBV6-1 to TRBJ1-4; tentative D call: TRBD1 (6 bases). The DNA for the CDR3 is TGTGCCAGCAGTGACGGACAGACAACTAATGAAAAACTGTTTTTT. This codes for CASSDGQTTNEKLFF.